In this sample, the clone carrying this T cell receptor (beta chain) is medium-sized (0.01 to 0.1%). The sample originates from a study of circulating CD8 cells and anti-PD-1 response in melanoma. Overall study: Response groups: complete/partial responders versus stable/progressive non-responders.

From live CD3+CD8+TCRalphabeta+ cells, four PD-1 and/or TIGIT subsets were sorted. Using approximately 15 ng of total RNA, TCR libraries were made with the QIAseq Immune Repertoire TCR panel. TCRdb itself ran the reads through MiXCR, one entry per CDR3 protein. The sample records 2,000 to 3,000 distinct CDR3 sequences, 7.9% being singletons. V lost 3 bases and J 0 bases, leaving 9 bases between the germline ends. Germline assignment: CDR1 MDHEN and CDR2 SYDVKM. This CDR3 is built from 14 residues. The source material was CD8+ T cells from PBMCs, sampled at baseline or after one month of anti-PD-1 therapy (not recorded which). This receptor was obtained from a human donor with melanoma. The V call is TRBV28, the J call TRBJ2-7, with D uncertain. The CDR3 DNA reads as TGTGCCAGCAGTTTCGGTCCGAGCTCCTACGAGCAGTACTTC. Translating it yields CASSFGPSSYEQYF.